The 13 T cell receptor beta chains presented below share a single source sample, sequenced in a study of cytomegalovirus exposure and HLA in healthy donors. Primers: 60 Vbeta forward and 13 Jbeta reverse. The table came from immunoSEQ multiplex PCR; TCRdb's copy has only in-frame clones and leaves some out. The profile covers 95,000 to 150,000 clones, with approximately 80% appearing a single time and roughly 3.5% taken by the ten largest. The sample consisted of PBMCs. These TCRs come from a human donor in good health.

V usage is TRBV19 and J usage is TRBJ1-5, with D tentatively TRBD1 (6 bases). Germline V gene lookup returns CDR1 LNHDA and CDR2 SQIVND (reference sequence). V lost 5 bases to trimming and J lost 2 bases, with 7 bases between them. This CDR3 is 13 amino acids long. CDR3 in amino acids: CASSEGGNQPQHF. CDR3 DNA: TGTGCCAGTAGTGAGGGGGGCAATCAGCCCCAGCATTTT.

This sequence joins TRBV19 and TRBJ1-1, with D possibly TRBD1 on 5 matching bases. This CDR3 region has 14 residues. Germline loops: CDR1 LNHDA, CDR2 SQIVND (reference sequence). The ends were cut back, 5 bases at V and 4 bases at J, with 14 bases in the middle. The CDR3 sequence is CASSYTGGGTEAFF. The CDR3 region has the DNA TGTGCCAGTAGTTACACTGGGGGAGGCACTGAAGCTTTCTTT.

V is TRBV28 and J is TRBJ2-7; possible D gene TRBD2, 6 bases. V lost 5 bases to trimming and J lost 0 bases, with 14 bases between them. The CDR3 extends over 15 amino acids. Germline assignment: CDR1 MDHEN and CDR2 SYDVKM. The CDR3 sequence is CASSDGTLSSYEQYF. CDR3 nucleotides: TGTGCCAGCAGTGACGGGACTCTCAGCTCCTACGAGCAGTACTTC.

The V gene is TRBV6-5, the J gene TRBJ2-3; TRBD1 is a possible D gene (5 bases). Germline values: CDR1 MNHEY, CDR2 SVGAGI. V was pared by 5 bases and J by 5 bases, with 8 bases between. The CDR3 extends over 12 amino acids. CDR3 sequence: CASSDGQDTQYF. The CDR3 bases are TGTGCCAGCAGTGACGGACAAGATACGCAGTATTTT.

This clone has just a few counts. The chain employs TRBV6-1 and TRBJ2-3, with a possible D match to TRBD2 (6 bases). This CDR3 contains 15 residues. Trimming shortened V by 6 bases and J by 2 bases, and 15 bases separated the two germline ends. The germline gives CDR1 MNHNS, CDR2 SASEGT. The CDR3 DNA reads TGTGCCAGCAGGCTGGAGGGGTACTCCACAGATACGCAGTATTTT. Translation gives CASRLEGYSTDTQYF.

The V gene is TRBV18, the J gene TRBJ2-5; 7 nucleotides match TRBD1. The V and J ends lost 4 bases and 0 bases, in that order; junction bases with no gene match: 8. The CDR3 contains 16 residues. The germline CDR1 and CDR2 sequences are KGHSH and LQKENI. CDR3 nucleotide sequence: TGTGCCAGCTCACTATACACCGGGACAGACCAAGAGACCCAGTACTTC. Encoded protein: CASSLYTGTDQETQYF.

CDR3 protein: CASSRILAGGKSEQYF. The CDR3 bases are TGCGCCAGCAGCCGCATACTAGCGGGAGGGAAGAGCGAGCAGTACTTC. This sequence joins TRBV5-1 and TRBJ2-7, with 13 nucleotides matching TRBD2. The CDR3 loop spans 16 amino acids. Losses at the gene ends were 4 bases for V and 6 bases for J; bases not matched to a gene: 10. The germline V gene encodes CDR1 SGHRS and CDR2 YFSETQ.

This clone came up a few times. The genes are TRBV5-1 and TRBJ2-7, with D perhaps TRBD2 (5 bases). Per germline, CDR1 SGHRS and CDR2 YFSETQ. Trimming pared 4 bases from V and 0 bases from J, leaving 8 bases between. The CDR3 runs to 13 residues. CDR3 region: CASSPGDSYEQYF. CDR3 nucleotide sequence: TGCGCCAGCAGCCCCGGGGACTCCTACGAGCAGTACTTC.

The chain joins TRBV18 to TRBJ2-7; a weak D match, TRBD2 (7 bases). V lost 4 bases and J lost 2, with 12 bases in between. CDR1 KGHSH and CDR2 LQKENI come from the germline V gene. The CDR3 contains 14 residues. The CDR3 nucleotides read TGTGCCAGCTCACAACAGGGAGGGCCCTACGAGCAGTACTTC. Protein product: CASSQQGGPYEQYF.

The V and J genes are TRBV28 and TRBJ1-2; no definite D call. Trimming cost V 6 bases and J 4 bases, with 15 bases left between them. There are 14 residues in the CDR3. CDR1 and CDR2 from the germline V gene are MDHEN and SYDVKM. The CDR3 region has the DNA TGTGCCAGCAGCCCCGCCGGGAAGAGCTATGGCTACACCTTC. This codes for CASSPAGKSYGYTF.

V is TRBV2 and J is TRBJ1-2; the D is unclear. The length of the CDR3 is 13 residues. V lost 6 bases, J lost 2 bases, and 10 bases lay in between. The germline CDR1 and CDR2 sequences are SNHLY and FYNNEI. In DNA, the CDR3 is TGTGCCAGCAGAGCGCAGCGCAACTATGGCTACACCTTC. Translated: CASRAQRNYGYTF.

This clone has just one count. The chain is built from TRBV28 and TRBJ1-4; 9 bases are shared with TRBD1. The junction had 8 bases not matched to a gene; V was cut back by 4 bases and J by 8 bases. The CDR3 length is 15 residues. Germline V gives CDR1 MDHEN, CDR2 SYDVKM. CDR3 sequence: CASSSSGTGHEKLFF. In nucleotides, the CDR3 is TGTGCCAGCAGTTCCTCCGGGACAGGGCACGAAAAACTGTTTTTT.

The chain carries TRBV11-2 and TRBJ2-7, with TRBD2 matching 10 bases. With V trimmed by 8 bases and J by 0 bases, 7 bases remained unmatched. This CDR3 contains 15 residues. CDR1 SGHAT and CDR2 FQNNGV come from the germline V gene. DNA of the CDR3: TGTGCCAGCGCGGGGACTAGCGAAAACTCCTACGAGCAGTACTTC. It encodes CASAGTSENSYEQYF.